This T cell receptor beta chain was obtained from a study of blood T cell repertoires in COVID-19. The CDR3 has 15 residues. Trimming at V came to 4 bases and at J to 2 bases, leaving 8 bases not matched to a gene. Germline CDR1 reads MDHEN; CDR2 reads SYDVKM. The repertoire was sequenced with immunoSEQ multiplex PCR; TCRdb's copy has only in-frame clones and lacks some. The sample records about 140,000 clones, 84% being singletons. Input material: PBMCs or T cells enriched from blood (not recorded which). The clonotype originates from a man aged 35-49 years with acute COVID-19. The chain joins TRBV28 to TRBJ2-7; 7 nucleotides align to TRBD1. CDR3 in DNA: TGTGCCAGCAGTTCCCCGGGACAGCTACCCTACGAGCAGTACTTC. Amino acids: CASSSPGQLPYEQYF.